Listed below are T cell receptor beta chains from one sample, sequenced in a study of shared clonotypes between healthy human individuals. The protocol was immunoSEQ multiplex PCR, while the TCRdb copy is restricted to in-frame clones and leaves out a portion. The sample holds 2 million to 2.5 million clones, around 93% seen once. Sequencing was performed on naive CD8+ T cells from PBMCs. The receptors shown here come from a man in his late teens or twenties in good health. Some clones in this sample may be carry-over from other donors' samples. The CDR3 runs from the conserved cysteine through the conserved F or W. The order of the fields is J gene, D gene, V gene, CDR3 DNA, CDR3 protein. The D gene is left open where the match is weak.

>TRBJ2-2|NA|TRBV14
TGTGCCAGCAGCCAAGGAGTACCCTACACCGGGGAGCTGTTTTTT
CASSQGVPYTGELFF
>TRBJ1-3|NA|TRBV2
TGTGCCAGCAGTGACTGGGGTTCTTCTGGAAACACCATATATTTT
CASSDWGSSGNTIYF
>TRBJ1-3|NA|TRBV6-7
TGTGCCAGCAGAGGGCCCACCATATATTTT
CASRGPTIYF
>TRBJ2-3|NA|TRBV2
TGTGCCAGCAGAGTGAACAGGGCCCCTCCATGGGATACGCAGTATTTT
CASRVNRAPPWDTQYF
>TRBJ2-3|NA|TRBV7-9
TGTGCCAGCAGCTCAAGCGGAATTAGGGATACGCAGTATTTT
CASSSSGIRDTQYF
>TRBJ2-7|NA|TRBV7-2
TGTGCCAGCAGCCAACCCGGGACGCCTCCCTACGAGCAGTACTTC
CASSQPGTPPYEQYF
>TRBJ2-2|TRBD2|TRBV5-1
TGCGCCAGCAGCTTGGGGTGGCGGGAGGCCATCACCGGGGAGCTGTTTTTT
CASSLGWREAITGELFF
>TRBJ2-1|NA|TRBV4-1
TGCGCCAGCAGCCACGGACCATTTAATGAGCAGTTCTTC
CASSHGPFNEQFF
>TRBJ2-7|NA|TRBV14
TGTGCCAGCAGCCAAGTAGCACTCGCGGGTGAGCAGTACTTC
CASSQVALAGEQYF
>TRBJ2-1|TRBD1|TRBV5-6
TGTGCCAGCAGGGACCGGGACAGGGTCGATGAGCAGTTCTTC
CASRDRDRVDEQFF
>TRBJ1-2|NA|TRBV7-9
TGTGCCAGCAGCTTAGGGGTCCAGAATGGCTACACCTTC
CASSLGVQNGYTF
>TRBJ1-1|NA|TRBV5-4
TGTGCCAGCAGCTTGGGGGTTGGGGCGACTGAAGCTTTCTTT
CASSLGVGATEAFF
>TRBJ1-1|NA|TRBV11-1
TGTGCCAGCAGCTTAGTCCGGGGGTCGAACACTGAAGCTTTCTTT
CASSLVRGSNTEAFF
>TRBJ2-7|TRBD1|TRBV13
TGTGCCAGCAGCGCAGACAGGGGAGGAGGTTACGAGCAGTACTTC
CASSADRGGGYEQYF